Below, 26 T cell receptor beta chains from the same sample are listed, as sequenced in a study of cytomegalovirus exposure and HLA in healthy donors (dated by TCRdb to about 2017). The receptor library was made with the immunoSEQ multiplex PCR assay. TCRdb retrieved this table from immuneACCESS and kept in-frame rearrangements only. Not all clones are present; in checked studies, unresolved V genes account for under half, and no reason is known for the remainder. The sample data list a few hundred thousand clones, and 85% to 90% of these were observed just once. The ten largest clonotypes hold 0.92% of the sample. The sequencing sample was made of PBMCs. These receptors were obtained from a woman in her late teens or twenties in good health and CMV-seronegative.

This chain joins TRBV2 and TRBJ2-1, with TRBD2 matching over 7 bases. The germline CDR1 and CDR2 sequences are SNHLY and FYNNEI. The CDR3 has 15 amino acids. After removal of 9 bases from V and 6 bases from J, the junction contained 14 bases not matched to a gene. DNA for the CDR3: TGTGCCAGTGAGCCGGGGGGAGGGCCCTCCAATGAGCAGTTCTTC. It specifies CASEPGGGPSNEQFF.

V is TRBV19 and J is TRBJ1-5; D not resolved. Germline V gene lookup returns CDR1 LNHDA and CDR2 SQIVND (reference sequence). V was trimmed by 4 bases and J by 2 bases, leaving 9 bases between them. This CDR3 region has 14 residues. The CDR3 here is CASSRERGNQPQHF. CDR3 coding DNA: TGTGCCAGTAGTAGGGAGCGGGGCAATCAGCCCCAGCATTTT. Filled out from reference TRBV19 and TRBJ1-5, the complete variable domain reads DGGITQSPKYLFRKEGQNVTLSCEQNLNHDAMYWYRQDPGQGLRLIYYSQIVNDFQKGDIAEGYSVSREKKESFPLTVTSAQKNPTAFYLCASSRERGNQPQHFGDGTRLSIL.

V and J are TRBV28 and TRBJ1-1; the D is unclear. This CDR3 has 16 residues. Germline V gives CDR1 MDHEN, CDR2 SYDVKM. Trimming stripped 5 bases from V and 0 bases from J, with 16 bases between. The CDR3 loop reads CASSLVDGGMNTEAFF. The DNA for the CDR3 is TGTGCCAGCAGTCTCGTGGATGGAGGGATGAACACTGAAGCTTTCTTT.

This clone was seen only a few times. J is TRBJ2-7 and V is TRBV9; 7 positions agree with TRBD2. The length of the CDR3 is 14 residues. Germline CDR1 and CDR2: SGDLS and YYNGEE. Unmatched junction bases numbered 3, after V lost 0 bases and J lost 3 bases. CDR3 loop: CASSVGGLDYEQYF. CDR3 nucleotides: TGTGCCAGCAGCGTAGGCGGACTAGACTACGAGCAGTACTTC.

In this sample, this clone turned up once. An end of the junction does not agree with germline; a read error may underlie this. The genes are TRBV28 and TRBJ2-4; D may be TRBD1 (6 bases). CDR1 MDHEN and CDR2 SYDVKM come from the germline V gene. CDR3 size: 13 residues. CDR3 DNA: TGTGCCAGCAGTTCCACCGGGACATCGATTCGGTACTTC. It is translated as CASSSTGTSIRYF.

The chain uses TRBV7-8 and TRBJ2-7; a weak D match, TRBD2 (6 bases). V was cut by 6 bases and J by 0 bases, with 15 bases left in between. This CDR3 is built from 15 residues. CDR1 SGHVS and CDR2 FQNEAQ come from the germline V gene. CDR3 in DNA: TGTGCCAGCAGGCCAGGACTAACCAGCTCCTACGAGCAGTACTTC. Translating gives CASRPGLTSSYEQYF.

The chain recombines TRBV6-5 with TRBJ1-3; no definite D call. Trimming removed 2 bases at V and 3 bases at J, with 8 bases between. Germline assignment: CDR1 MNHEY and CDR2 SVGAGI. This CDR3 contains 14 residues. The CDR3 is CASSYTGYGNTIYF. CDR3 bases: TGTGCCAGCAGTTACACGGGGTATGGAAACACCATATATTTT.

The chain carries TRBV6-6 and TRBJ2-3, with D perhaps matching TRBD2 (5 bases). From germline, CDR1 is MNHNY and CDR2 SVGAGI (reference sequence). The length of the CDR3 is 15 residues. The V end was cut by 7 bases, the J end by 0 bases, with 14 bases between. CDR3 bases: TGTGCCAGCACCCACGAGGGTACAAGCACAGATACGCAGTATTTT. It is translated as CASTHEGTSTDTQYF.

This clone was found a few times. The J gene is TRBJ1-2, the V gene TRBV7-2; D possibly corresponds to TRBD1 (5 bases). CDR1 and CDR2 from the germline V gene are SGHTA and FQGNSA. The germline V and J ends were trimmed by 5 bases and 3 bases, with 13 bases remaining between them. The CDR3 covers 14 residues. The CDR3 bases are TGTGCCAGCAGCACCGACAGACACCACTATGGCTACACCTTC. Translating it yields CASSTDRHHYGYTF.

The rearrangement uses TRBV11-3 and TRBJ2-1; 10 positions match TRBD1. The CDR3 sequence is 15 residues long. J gave up 5 bases and V 1 base, and 2 bases lay outside the gene matches. Germline V gene sequence: CDR1 SGHNT, CDR2 YENEEA. The CDR3: CASSLGQGAHNEQFF. DNA of the CDR3: TGTGCCAGCAGCTTAGGACAGGGGGCGCACAATGAGCAGTTCTTC.

This clone was detected once. V is TRBV7-9 and J is TRBJ1-4; weak D call: TRBD1 (6 bases). This CDR3 has 15 amino acids. The germline V and J ends were trimmed by 6 bases and 4 bases, with 15 bases remaining between them. Germline lookup yields CDR1 SEHNR and CDR2 FQNEAQ (reference sequence). As DNA, the CDR3 is TGTGCCAGCAGTCCAGGACAGAGGGTTAATGAAAAACTGTTTTTT. Translating it yields CASSPGQRVNEKLFF.

V is TRBV19 and J is TRBJ1-5; the match to TRBD1 covers 10 bases. The CDR3 is 13 amino acids. Germline CDR1 LNHDA, CDR2 SQIVND (reference sequence). With V trimmed by 5 bases and J by 5 bases, 0 bases remained unmatched. CDR3 loop: CASSGTGDQPQHF. As DNA, the CDR3 is TGTGCCAGTAGTGGGACAGGGGATCAGCCCCAGCATTTT.

The V call is TRBV27, the J call TRBJ2-1; D perhaps matches TRBD1 (5 bases). Trimming pared 0 bases from V and 5 bases from J, leaving 11 bases between. The CDR3 contains 15 residues. Germline V CDR1 and CDR2: MNHEY, SMNVEV (reference sequence). Here the CDR3 reads CASSLSRQSNNEQFF. The CDR3 bases are TGTGCCAGCAGTTTATCTCGACAGTCCAACAATGAGCAGTTCTTC.

The rearrangement joins TRBV7-3 to TRBJ1-1; 7 nucleotides match TRBD1. Germline CDR1 is SGHTA and CDR2 is FQGTGA. V lost 5 bases and J lost 5; bases outside the gene matches: 5. The CDR3 runs 13 residues. The CDR3 DNA is TGTGCCAGCAGCCCACAGGGGAGGACTGAAGCTTTCTTT. As protein: CASSPQGRTEAFF.

The chain is built from TRBV6-5 and TRBJ2-7; D might be TRBD1 (5 bases). The length of the CDR3 is 15 residues. Germline V CDR1 and CDR2: MNHEY, SVGAGI. Trimming removed 5 bases from V and 2 bases from J, with 16 bases in between. CDR3 in amino acids: CASSGKTGATYEQYF. In DNA form, the CDR3 reads TGTGCCAGCAGTGGCAAGACTGGGGCTACCTACGAGCAGTACTTC.

The V call is TRBV28, the J call TRBJ1-2, with TRBD1 matching 7 bases. The CDR3 spans 15 residues. V gave up 2 bases and J gave up 4 bases; unmatched junction bases: 7. Germline assignment: CDR1 MDHEN and CDR2 SYDVKM. The CDR3 bases are TGTGCCAGCAGTTTAGGGACAGTCCTACTCTATGGCTACACCTTC. Residues: CASSLGTVLLYGYTF.

In its sample, this clone was seen a few times. This chain joins TRBV4-1 and TRBJ1-2; D may be TRBD1 (6 bases). The CDR3 loop spans 13 amino acids. V was trimmed by 1 base and J by 4 bases, leaving 7 bases between them. Germline CDR1 reads MGHRA; CDR2 reads YSYEKL. CDR3 sequence: CASSQADSYGYTF. CDR3 DNA sequence: TGCGCCAGCAGCCAAGCGGACAGCTATGGCTACACCTTC.

The chain combines TRBV6-5 with TRBJ2-7; tentative D call: TRBD2 (6 bases). Germline V CDR1 and CDR2: MNHEY, SVGAGI. CDR3 length equals 15 residues. V dropped 4 bases and J dropped 3 bases, with 16 bases sitting between them. Here the CDR3 reads CASSLSLAINYEQYF. Written as DNA, the CDR3 is TGTGCCAGCAGTTTGTCTCTAGCGATAAACTACGAGCAGTACTTC.

This chain uses TRBV28 with TRBJ1-5; TRBD1 might be the D (5 bases). Per germline, CDR1 MDHEN and CDR2 SYDVKM. This CDR3 comprises 16 residues. Trimming shortened V by 7 bases and J by 4 bases, and 20 bases separated the two germline ends. The chain's CDR3 is CASKPQALPTNQPQHF. CDR3 coding DNA: TGTGCCAGCAAGCCACAGGCCCTTCCGACTAATCAGCCCCAGCATTTT.

V usage is TRBV21-1 and J usage is TRBJ2-1; TRBD2 is the table's D call and was not checked against the DNA. TRBV21-1 is termed a pseudogene. The CDR3 sequence is 13 residues long. Here the CDR3 DNA reads TGTGCCAACCACGGACTAGCGGCTTCTCAAGCGTTCTTC. Its protein product is CANHGLAASQAFF.

The chain uses TRBV28 and TRBJ1-5; D remains unclear. Germline lookup yields CDR1 MDHEN and CDR2 SYDVKM. The CDR3 length is 12 residues. Trimming cost V 1 base and J 12 bases, with 10 bases left between them. For the CDR3, the DNA is TGTGCCAGCAGTTTATTGGAGGCTAGCCAGCATTTT. The encoded protein is CASSLLEASQHF.

About this clone itself: The sample has other DNA sequences that encode this CDR3 too. CDR3 sequence (DNA): TGTGCCAGCAGCCCGTCGGGTTACGAGCAGTACTTC. It translates to CASSPSGYEQYF. The chain recombines TRBV7-9 with TRBJ2-7; no firm D call. The CDR3 runs 12 residues. V gave up 5 bases and J gave up 4 bases, with 9 bases separating them. Germline-derived CDR1 and CDR2 are SEHNR and FQNEAQ (reference sequence).

As for this clone: Other nucleotide sequences from this sample produce the same CDR3. The rearrangement links TRBV9 to TRBJ1-1, with D perhaps TRBD1 (5 bases). V was clipped by 0 bases and J by 0 bases, with 15 bases between them. In germline, CDR1 is SGDLS, CDR2 YYNGEE. This CDR3 has 17 amino acids. The DNA of the CDR3 is TGTGCCAGCAGCGTAGACCCCGGGGGAGGCATGAACACTGAAGCTTTCTTT. Its protein product is CASSVDPGGGMNTEAFF.

The V and J genes are TRBV4-1 and TRBJ1-1; D possibly corresponds to TRBD1 (5 bases). Trimming removed 8 bases at V and 5 bases at J, with 12 bases between. The CDR3 runs to 12 residues. Looked up from germline, CDR1 is MGHRA and CDR2 is YSYEKL. Here the CDR3 reads CASGTGGTEAFF. Here the CDR3 DNA reads TGCGCCAGCGGGACTGGGGGGACTGAAGCTTTCTTT.

The chain links TRBV5-1 to TRBJ2-5; 8 positions agree with TRBD1. CDR1 is SGHRS and CDR2 is YFSETQ in the germline V gene. The CDR3 runs 15 residues. The J segment lost 4 bases and the V segment lost 1 base, leaving 6 bases of the junction unmatched. The CDR3 loop reads CASSLQGAWGETQYF. The CDR3 coding sequence is TGCGCCAGCAGCTTGCAGGGGGCTTGGGGAGAGACCCAGTACTTC.

The gene calls are TRBV20-1 and TRBJ2-1, with unresolved D. Trimming took off 7 bases at V and 6 bases at J, with 4 bases between the two ends. This CDR3 spans 9 amino acids. Per the germline V gene, CDR1 is DFQATT and CDR2 is SNEGSKA (reference sequence). CDR3 residues: CSVSNEQFF. The DNA of the CDR3 is TGCAGTGTGAGCAATGAGCAGTTCTTC.